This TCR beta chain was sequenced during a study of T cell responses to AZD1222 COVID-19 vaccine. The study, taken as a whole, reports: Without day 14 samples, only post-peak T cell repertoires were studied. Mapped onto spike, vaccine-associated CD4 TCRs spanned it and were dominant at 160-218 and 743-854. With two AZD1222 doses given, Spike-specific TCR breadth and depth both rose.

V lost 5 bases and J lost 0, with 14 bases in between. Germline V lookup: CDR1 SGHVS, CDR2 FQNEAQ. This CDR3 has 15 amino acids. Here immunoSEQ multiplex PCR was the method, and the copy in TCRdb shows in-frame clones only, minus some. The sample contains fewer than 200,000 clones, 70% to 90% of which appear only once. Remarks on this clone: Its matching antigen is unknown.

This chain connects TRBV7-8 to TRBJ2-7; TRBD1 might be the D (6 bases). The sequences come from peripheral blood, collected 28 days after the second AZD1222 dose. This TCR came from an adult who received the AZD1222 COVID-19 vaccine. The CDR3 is CASSPLTGRSYEQYF. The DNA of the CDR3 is TGTGCCAGCAGCCCGTTGACAGGCCGCTCCTACGAGCAGTACTTC.